This TCR beta chain originates from a study of response to subunit inactivated influenza vaccine. Whole-study results and caveats: T cells newly recruited by each seasonal influenza vaccination are few, the authors suggested.

This clonotype appeared a few times. Its antigen is unidentified. The CDR3 length is 14 residues. Germline V gives CDR1 SGHTS, CDR2 YDEGEE. The V and J ends lost 4 bases and 7 bases respectively, with 15 bases between them. TCRdb re-called the RT-PCR reads with MiXCR, one entry per CDR3 protein. The table records 500,000 to 650,000 distinct CDR3 sequences, 7.6% of them present only once. J is TRBJ2-1 and V is TRBV5-8; D is perhaps TRBD2 (5 bases). The sequence came from a man between 45 and 75 years old who received an inactivated influenza vaccine. The source material was PBMCs from blood, sampled about 23 months after vaccination. The DNA of the CDR3 is TGTGCCAGCAGCAAAGGACTGTTACGGAATGAGCAGTTCTTC. This translates into CASSKGLLRNEQFF.